A selection of T cell receptor beta chains follows, all from one sample in a study of CXCR3-negative and CXCR3-positive naive CD8 T cells. TCRdb reprocessed the 5' RACE reads, keeping one entry per CDR3 protein, no DNA. The table lists 6,900 or so distinct CDR3 sequences. Sequencing was carried out using naive CXCR3+ CD8+ T cells from blood. The receptors come from a human donor in good health. Some clones in this sample may be carry-over from other donors' samples. Each CDR3 is given with its conserved first and last residue. Some rows mark clone size as missing; the rest say once, few, many or name a class of expanded clone.

CASSYLRIRNTGELFF,NA,TRBJ2-2,TRBV6-6
CASSPATGGSLEQYF,NA,TRBJ2-7,TRBV28
CASSQSSGVLGTDTQYF,NA,TRBJ2-3,TRBV4-1
CASSSPTSSGGPTYNEQFF,medium-sized,TRBJ2-1,TRBV12-3/TRBV12-4
CSVAPDRGIEAFF,NA,TRBJ1-1,TRBV29-1
CASSEVRDTQYF,NA,TRBJ2-3,TRBV10-1
CSARITGVNQPQHF,medium-sized,TRBJ1-5,TRBV20-1
CSVEGWTLAGANVLTF,medium-sized,TRBJ2-6,TRBV29-1
CASSPTGANVLTF,medium-sized,TRBJ2-6,TRBV28
CASSETDRQGLDYEQYF,NA,TRBJ2-7,TRBV7-8
CSVLPIKQGWQETQYF,NA,TRBJ2-5,TRBV29-1
CASSLQGHLAAETQYF,NA,TRBJ2-5,TRBV5-6